This TCR beta chain was recovered during a study of Graves' ophthalmopathy and Graves' hyperthyroidism. This CDR3 contains 15 residues. Germline values: CDR1 MNHEY, CDR2 SMNVEV (reference sequence). V lost 7 bases and J lost 7; bases outside the gene matches: 12. Study-level results: A 13-signature model separated ophthalmopathy from stable hyperthyroidism, reaching roughly 85% sensitivity and 80% to 83% specificity cross-validated.

RNA transcripts served as template for amplifying TCR beta CDR3 sequences. In the first round, RT-PCR was carried out with HTBI primers, and a multiplex PCR formed the second round. A single record per CDR3 protein comes from TCRdb applying MiXCR to the multiplex PCR reads. The sample consists of about 620,000 distinct CDR3 sequences, 22% of them appearing once. This clonotype was detected many times. As yet, its antigen is unknown. The V call is TRBV27, the J call TRBJ2-2; 7 bases are shared with TRBD2. This receptor was taken from a woman aged 18-29 years with stable Graves' hyperthyroidism. Some clones in this sample may be carry-over from other donors' samples. What was sequenced was peripheral blood. CDR3 loop: CASTRGREYGGELFF. In DNA form, the CDR3 reads TGTGCCAGCACCCGCGGGCGGGAGTATGGCGGGGAGCTGTTTTTT.